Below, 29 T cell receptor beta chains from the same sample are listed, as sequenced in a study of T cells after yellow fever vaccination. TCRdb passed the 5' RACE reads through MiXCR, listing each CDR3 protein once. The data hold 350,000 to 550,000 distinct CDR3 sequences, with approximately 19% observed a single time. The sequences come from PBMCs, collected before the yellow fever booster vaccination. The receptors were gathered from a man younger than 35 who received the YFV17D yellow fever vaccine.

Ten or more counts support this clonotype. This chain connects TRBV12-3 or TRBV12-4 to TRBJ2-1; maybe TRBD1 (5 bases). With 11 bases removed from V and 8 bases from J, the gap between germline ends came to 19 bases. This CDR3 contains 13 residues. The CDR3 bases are TGTGCCGATAGGGGATCGAGCAGGCATGAGCAGTTCTTC. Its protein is CADRGSSRHEQFF.

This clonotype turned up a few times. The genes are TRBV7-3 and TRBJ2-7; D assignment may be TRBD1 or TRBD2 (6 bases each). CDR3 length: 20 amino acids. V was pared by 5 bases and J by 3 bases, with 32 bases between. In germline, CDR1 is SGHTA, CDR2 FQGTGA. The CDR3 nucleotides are TGTGCCAGCAGCCCCCCGGAGGGACACGAGGATCTAGGGAAAAGCTACGAGCAGTACGTC. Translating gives CASSPPEGHEDLGKSYEQYV.

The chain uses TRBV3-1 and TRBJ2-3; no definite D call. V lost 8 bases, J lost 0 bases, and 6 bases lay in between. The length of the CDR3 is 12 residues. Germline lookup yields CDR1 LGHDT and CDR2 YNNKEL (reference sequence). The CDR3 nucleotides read TGTGCCAGCGGTTCTAGCACAGATACGCAGTATTTT. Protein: CASGSSTDTQYF.

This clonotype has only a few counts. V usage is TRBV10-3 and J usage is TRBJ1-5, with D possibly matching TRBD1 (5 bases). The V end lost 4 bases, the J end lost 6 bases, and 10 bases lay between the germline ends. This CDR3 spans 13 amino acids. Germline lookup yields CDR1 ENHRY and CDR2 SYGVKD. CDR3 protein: CAISGAGGQPQHF. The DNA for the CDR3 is TGTGCCATCAGTGGGGCCGGGGGTCAGCCCCAGCATTTT.

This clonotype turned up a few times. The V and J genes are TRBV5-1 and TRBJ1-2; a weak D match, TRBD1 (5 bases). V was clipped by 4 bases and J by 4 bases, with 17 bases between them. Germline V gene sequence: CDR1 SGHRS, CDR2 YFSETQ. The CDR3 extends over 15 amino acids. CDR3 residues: CASSPVGGPLYGYTF. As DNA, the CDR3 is TGCGCCAGCAGCCCGGTTGGGGGTCCGCTCTATGGCTACACCTTC. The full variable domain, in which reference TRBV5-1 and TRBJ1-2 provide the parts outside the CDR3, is KAGVTQTPRYLIKTRGQQVTLSCSPISGHRSVSWYQQTPGQGLQFLFEYFSETQRNKGNFPGRFSGRQFSNSRSEMNVSTLELGDSALYLCASSPVGGPLYGYTFGSGTRLTVV.

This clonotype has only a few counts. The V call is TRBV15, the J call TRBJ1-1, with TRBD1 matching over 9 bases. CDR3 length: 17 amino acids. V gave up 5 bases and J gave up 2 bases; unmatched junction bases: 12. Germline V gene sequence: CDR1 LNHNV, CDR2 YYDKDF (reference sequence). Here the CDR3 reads CATSARDRDVLNTEAFF. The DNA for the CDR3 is TGTGCCACCAGCGCCCGGGACAGGGATGTGTTAAACACTGAAGCTTTCTTT.

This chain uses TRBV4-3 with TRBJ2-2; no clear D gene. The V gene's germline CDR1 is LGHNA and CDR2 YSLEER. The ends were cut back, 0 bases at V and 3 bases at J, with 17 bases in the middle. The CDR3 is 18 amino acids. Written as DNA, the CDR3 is TGCGCCAGCAGCCAAGAGAGACTTTCTTATGACGACACCGGGGAGCTGTTTTTT. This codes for CASSQERLSYDDTGELFF.

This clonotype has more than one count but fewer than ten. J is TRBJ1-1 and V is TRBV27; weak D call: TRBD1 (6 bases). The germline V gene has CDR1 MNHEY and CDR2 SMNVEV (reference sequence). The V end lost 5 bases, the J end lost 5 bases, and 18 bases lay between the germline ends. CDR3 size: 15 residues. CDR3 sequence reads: CASSVAGGSETEAFF. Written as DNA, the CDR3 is TGTGCCAGCAGTGTCGCTGGGGGCTCGGAGACTGAAGCTTTCTTT.

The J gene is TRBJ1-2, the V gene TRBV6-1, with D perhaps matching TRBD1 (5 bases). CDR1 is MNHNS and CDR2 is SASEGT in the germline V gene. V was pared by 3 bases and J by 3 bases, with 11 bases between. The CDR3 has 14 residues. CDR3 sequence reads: CASSDGAMDYGYTF. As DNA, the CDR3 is TGTGCCAGCAGTGATGGGGCGATGGACTATGGCTACACCTTC.

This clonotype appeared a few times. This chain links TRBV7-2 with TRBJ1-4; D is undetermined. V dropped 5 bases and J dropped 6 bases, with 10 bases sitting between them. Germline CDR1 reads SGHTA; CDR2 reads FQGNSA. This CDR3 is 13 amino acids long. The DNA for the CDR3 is TGTGCCAGCAGCCCACGGCGGGATGAAAAACTGTTTTTT. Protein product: CASSPRRDEKLFF.

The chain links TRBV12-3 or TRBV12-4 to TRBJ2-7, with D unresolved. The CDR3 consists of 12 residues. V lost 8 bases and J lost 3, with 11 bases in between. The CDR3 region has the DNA TGTGCCAGCTCGGCCCAAGACTACGAGCAGTACTTC. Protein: CASSAQDYEQYF.

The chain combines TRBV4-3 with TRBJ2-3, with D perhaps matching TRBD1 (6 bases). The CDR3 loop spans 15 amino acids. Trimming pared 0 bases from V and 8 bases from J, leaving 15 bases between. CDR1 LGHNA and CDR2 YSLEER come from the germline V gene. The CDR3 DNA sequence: TGCGCCAGCAGCCAAGACAGGGGAATTTGGGGTACGCAGTATTTT. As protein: CASSQDRGIWGTQYF.

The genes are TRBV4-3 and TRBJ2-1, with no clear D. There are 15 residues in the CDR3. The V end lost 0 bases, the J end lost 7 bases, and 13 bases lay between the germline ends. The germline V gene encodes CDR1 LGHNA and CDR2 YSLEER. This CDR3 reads CASSQEYVPVNEQFF. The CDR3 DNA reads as TGCGCCAGCAGCCAAGAATACGTCCCCGTGAATGAGCAGTTCTTC.

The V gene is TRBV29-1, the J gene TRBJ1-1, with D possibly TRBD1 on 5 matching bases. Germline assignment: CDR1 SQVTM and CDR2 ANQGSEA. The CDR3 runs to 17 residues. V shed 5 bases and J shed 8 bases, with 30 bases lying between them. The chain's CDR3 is CSVRGFVGRPIEAEAFF. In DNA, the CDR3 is TGCAGCGTTAGAGGGTTCGTGGGACGGCCGATCGAGGCCGAAGCTTTCTTT.

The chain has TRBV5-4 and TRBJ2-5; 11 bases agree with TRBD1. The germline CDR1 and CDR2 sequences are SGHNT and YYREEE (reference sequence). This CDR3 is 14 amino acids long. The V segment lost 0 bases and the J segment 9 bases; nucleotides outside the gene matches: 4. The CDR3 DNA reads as TGTGCCAGCAGCTTGGGTGGACAGGGGGCTGCCCAGTACTTC. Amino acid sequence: CASSLGGQGAAQYF.

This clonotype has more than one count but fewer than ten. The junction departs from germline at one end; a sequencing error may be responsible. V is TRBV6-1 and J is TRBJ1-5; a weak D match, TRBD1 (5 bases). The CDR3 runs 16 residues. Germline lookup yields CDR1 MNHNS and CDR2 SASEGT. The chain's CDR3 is CASSEVRTRPNQPQHF. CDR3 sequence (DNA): TGTGCCAGCAGCGAAGTAAGGACACGGCCTAATCAGCCCCAGCATTTT.

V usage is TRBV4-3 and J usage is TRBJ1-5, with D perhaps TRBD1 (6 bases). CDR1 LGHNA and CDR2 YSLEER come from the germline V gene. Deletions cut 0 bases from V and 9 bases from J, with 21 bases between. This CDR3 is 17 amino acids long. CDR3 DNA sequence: TGCGCCAGCAGCCAAGAAGTAGGTACGGGGGCAATTTCGCCCCAGCATTTT. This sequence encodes CASSQEVGTGAISPQHF.

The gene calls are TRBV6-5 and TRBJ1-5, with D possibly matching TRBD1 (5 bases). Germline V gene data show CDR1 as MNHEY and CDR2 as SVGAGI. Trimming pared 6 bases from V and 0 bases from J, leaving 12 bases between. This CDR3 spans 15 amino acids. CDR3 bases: TGTGCCAGCAGCATTACAGGATATAGCAATCAGCCCCAGCATTTT. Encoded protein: CASSITGYSNQPQHF.

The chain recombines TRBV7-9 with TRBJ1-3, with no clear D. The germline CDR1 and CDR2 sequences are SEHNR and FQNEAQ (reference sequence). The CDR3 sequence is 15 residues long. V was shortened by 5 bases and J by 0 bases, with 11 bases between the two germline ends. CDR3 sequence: CASSLTLLSGNTIYF. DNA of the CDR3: TGTGCCAGCAGCCTCACATTGCTCTCTGGAAACACCATATATTTT.

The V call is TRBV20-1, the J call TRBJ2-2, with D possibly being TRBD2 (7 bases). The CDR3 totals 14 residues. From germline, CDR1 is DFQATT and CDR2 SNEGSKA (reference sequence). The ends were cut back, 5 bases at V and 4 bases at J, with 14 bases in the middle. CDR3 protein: CSAEGGASTGELFF. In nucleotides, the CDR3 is TGCAGTGCTGAGGGGGGGGCGAGCACCGGGGAGCTGTTTTTT.

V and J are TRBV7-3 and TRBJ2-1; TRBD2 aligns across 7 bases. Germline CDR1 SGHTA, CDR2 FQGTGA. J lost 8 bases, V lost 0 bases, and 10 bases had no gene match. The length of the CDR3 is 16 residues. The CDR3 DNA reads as TGTGCCAGCAGCTTAACGGCTACGGTTAGCGGGTATGAGCAGTTCTTC. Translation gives CASSLTATVSGYEQFF.

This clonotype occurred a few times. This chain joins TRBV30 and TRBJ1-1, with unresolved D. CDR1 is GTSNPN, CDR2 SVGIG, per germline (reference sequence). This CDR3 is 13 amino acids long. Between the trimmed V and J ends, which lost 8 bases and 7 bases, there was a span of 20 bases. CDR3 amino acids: CAKSRGHEIEAFF. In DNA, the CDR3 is TGTGCCAAAAGCCGCGGCCACGAGATTGAAGCTTTCTTT.

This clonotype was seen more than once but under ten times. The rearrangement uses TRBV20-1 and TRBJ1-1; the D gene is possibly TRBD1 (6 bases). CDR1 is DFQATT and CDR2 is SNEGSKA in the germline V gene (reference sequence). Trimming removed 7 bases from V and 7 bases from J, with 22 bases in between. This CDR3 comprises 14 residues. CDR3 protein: CSVKAGTTSLEAFF. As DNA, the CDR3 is TGCAGTGTGAAGGCCGGGACAACGAGCCTTGAAGCTTTCTTT.

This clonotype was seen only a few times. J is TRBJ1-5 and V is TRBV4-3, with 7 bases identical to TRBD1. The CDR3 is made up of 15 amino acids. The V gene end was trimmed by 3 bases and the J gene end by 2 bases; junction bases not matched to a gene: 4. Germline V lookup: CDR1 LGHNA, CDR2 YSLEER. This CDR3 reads CASSQYRGGNQPQHF. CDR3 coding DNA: TGCGCCAGCAGCCAGTACAGGGGTGGCAATCAGCCCCAGCATTTT.

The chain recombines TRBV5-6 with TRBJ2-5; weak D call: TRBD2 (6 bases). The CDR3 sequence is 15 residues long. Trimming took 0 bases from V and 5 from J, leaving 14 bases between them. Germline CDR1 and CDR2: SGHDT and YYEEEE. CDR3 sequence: CASSLGPRDSETQYF. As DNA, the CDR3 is TGTGCCAGCAGCTTGGGCCCCCGGGACTCTGAGACCCAGTACTTC.

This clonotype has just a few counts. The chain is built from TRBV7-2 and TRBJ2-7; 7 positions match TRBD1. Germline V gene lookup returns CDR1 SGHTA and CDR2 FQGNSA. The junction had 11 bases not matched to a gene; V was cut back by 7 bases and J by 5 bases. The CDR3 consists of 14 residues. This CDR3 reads CASTPDRVGDEQYF. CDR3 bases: TGTGCCAGCACCCCTGACAGGGTTGGCGACGAGCAGTACTTC.

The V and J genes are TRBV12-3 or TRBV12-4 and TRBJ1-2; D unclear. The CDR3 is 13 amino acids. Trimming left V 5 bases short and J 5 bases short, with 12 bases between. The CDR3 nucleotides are TGTGCCAGCAGTCACGGGGTTGGATATGGCTACACCTTC. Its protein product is CASSHGVGYGYTF.

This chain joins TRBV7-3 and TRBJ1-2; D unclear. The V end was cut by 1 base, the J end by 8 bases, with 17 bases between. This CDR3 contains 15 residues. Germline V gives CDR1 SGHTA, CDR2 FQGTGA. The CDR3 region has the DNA TGTGCCAGCAGCTTAATTCCGGGCCCTAAGGAAGGCTACACCTTC. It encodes CASSLIPGPKEGYTF.

For the CDR3, the DNA is TGTGCCAGCAGTAGGCCGGGACTCCGCTCTGGAAACACCATATATTTT. This translates into CASSRPGLRSGNTIYF. The chain has TRBV7-9 and TRBJ1-3; the D gene is possibly TRBD1 (5 bases). The CDR3 has 16 residues. V was shortened by 6 bases and J by 0 bases, with 15 bases between the two germline ends. Germline CDR1 reads SEHNR; CDR2 reads FQNEAQ (reference sequence).